The T cell receptor beta chain described here comes from a study of blood T cell repertoires in COVID-19. On the study more broadly: Some COVID-19 samples were acute and others convalescent; all came from the United States, Italy and Spain. Sources were T cells, B-cell-depleted T cells, or PBMCs; the material itself was cDNA or gDNA.

Original handling: Amplifying reference gene primers gave estimates of nucleated cell counts. The method was immunoSEQ multiplex PCR; TCRdb's version includes in-frame clones alone and lacks a portion of them. The V and J calls and clone size were taken over from that table, and D and trimming were inferred from the DNA. The repertoire includes 55,000 to 75,000 clones, roughly 80% of them detected once, and about 24% sits in the top ten. CDR1 is LGHDT, CDR2 YNNKEL, per germline (reference sequence). CDR3 length: 14 residues. The V gene end was trimmed by 4 bases and the J gene end by 6 bases; junction bases not matched to a gene: 4.

The sequence came from a human donor in a cohort sampled during active COVID-19. Sequences were obtained from peripheral blood. The V call is TRBV3-1 (or the pseudogene TRBV3-2), the J call TRBJ2-7; TRBD1 agrees at 12 bases. Here the CDR3 reads CASSPGQGAFEQYF. The CDR3 DNA is TGTGCCAGCAGCCCGGGACAGGGGGCCTTCGAGCAGTACTTC.